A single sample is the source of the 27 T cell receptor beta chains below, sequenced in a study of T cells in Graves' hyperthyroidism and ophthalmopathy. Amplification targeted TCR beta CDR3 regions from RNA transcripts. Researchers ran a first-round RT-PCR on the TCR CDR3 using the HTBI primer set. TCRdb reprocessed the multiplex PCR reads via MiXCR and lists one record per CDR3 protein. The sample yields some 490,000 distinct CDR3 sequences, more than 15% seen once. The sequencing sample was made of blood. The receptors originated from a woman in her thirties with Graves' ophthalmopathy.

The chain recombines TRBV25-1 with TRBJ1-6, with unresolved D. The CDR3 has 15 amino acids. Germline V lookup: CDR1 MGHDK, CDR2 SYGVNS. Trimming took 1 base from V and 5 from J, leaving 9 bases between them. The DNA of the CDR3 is TGTGCCAGCAGTGAATTTGAGAGTGATAATTCACCCCTCCACTTT. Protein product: CASSEFESDNSPLHF. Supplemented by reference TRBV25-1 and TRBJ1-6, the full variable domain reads EADIYQTPRYLVIGTGKKITLECSQTMGHDKMYWYQQDPGMELHLIHYSYGVNSTEKGDLSSESTVSRIRTEHFPLTLESARPSHTSQYLCASSEFESDNSPLHFGNGTRLTVT.

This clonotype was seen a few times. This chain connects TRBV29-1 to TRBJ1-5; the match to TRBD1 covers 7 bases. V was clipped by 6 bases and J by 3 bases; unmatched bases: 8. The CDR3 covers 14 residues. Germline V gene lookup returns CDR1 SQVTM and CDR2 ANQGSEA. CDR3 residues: CSVAYDRDNQPQHF. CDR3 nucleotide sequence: TGCAGCGTCGCTTATGACAGGGACAATCAGCCCCAGCATTTT.

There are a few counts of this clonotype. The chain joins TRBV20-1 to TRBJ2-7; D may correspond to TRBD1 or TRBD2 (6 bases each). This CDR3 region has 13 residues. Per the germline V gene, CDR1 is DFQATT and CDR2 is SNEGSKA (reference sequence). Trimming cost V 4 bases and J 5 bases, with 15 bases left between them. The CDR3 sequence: CSANRGGINEQYF. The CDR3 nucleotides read TGCAGTGCTAACCGAGGGGGGATAAACGAGCAGTACTTC.

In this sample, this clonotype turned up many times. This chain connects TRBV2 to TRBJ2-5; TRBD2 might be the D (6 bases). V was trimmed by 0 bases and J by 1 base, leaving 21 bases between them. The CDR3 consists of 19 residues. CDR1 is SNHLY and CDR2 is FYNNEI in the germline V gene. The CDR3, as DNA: TGTGCCAGCAGTGAAGCGTGGGCCCGGGACTTAAGAGCCCAAGAGACCCAGTACTTC. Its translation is CASSEAWARDLRAQETQYF.

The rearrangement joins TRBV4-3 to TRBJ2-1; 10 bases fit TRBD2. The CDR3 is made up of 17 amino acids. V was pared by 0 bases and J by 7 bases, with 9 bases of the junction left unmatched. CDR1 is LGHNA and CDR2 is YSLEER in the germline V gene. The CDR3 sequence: CASSQDGTSGIGNEQFF. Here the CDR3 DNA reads TGCGCCAGCAGCCAAGATGGCACTAGCGGGATTGGAAATGAGCAGTTCTTC.

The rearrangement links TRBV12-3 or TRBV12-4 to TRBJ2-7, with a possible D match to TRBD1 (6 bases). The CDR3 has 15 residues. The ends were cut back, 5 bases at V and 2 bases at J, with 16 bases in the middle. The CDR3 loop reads CASSLLLQGPYEQYF. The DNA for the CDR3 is TGTGCCAGCAGTCTACTACTACAGGGTCCCTACGAGCAGTACTTC.

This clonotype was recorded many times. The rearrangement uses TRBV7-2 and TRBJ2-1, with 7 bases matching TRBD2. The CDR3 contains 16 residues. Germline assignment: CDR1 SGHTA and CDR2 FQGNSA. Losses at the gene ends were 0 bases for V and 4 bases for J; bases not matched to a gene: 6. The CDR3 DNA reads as TGTGCCAGCAGCTTAGCGGCTAGCGGATCATACAATGAGCAGTTCTTC. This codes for CASSLAASGSYNEQFF. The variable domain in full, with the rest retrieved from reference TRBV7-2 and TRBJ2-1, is GAGVSQSPSNKVTEKGKDVELRCDPISGHTALYWYRQSLGQGLEFLIYFQGNSAPDKSGLPSDRFSAERTGGSVSTLTIQRTQQEDSAVYLCASSLAASGSYNEQFFGPGTRLTVL.

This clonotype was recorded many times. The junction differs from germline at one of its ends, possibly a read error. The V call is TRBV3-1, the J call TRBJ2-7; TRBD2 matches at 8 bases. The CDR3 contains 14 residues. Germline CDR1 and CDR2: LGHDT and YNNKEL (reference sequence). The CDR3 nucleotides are TGTGCCAGCAGCAAAGACAGCGGGAGTGGCGAGCAGTACTTC. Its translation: CASSKDSGSGEQYF.

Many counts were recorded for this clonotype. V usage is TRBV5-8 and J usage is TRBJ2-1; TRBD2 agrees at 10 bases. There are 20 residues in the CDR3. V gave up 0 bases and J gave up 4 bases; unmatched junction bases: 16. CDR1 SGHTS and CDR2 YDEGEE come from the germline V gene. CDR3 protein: CASSLAGLAGGLPRYNEQFF. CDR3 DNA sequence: TGTGCCAGCAGCTTGGCCGGGTTAGCGGGAGGACTGCCCCGTTACAATGAGCAGTTCTTC.

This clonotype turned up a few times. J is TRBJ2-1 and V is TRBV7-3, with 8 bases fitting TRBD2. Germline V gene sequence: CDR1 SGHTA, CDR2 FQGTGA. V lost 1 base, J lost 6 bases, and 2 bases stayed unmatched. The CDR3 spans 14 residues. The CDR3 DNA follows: TGTGCCAGCAGCTTAAATGCGGGAGGCAATGAGCAGTTCTTC. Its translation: CASSLNAGGNEQFF.

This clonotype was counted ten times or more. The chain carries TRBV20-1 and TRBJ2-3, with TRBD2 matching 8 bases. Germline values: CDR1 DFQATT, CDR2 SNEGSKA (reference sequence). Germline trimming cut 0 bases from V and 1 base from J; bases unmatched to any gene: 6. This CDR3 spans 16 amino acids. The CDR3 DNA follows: TGCAGTGCTAGAGATGTGACTAGCGACCGCACAGATACGCAGTATTTT. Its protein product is CSARDVTSDRTDTQYF.

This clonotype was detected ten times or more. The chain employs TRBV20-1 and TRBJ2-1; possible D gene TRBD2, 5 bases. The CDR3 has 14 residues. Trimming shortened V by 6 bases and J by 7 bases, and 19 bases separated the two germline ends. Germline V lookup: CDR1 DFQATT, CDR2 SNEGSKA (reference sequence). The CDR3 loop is CSAPRERPPNEQFF. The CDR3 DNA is TGCAGTGCGCCCCGCGAGCGGCCACCTAATGAGCAGTTCTTC.

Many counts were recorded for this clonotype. CDR3: CATSTTSVNEQFF. The CDR3 region has the DNA TGTGCCACCAGCACCACTAGCGTCAATGAGCAGTTCTTC. V is TRBV15 and J is TRBJ2-1; 7 bases are shared with TRBD2. This CDR3 region has 13 residues. J gave up 6 bases and V 4 bases, and 3 bases lay outside the gene matches. The germline V gene has CDR1 LNHNV and CDR2 YYDKDF (reference sequence).

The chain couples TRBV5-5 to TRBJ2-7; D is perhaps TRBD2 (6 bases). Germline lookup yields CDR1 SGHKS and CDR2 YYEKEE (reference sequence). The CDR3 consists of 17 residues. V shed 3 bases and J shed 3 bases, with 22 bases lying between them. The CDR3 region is CASSSGVAHSGYYEQYF. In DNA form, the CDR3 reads TGTGCCAGCAGCTCCGGGGTAGCTCATAGCGGTTACTACGAGCAGTACTTC.

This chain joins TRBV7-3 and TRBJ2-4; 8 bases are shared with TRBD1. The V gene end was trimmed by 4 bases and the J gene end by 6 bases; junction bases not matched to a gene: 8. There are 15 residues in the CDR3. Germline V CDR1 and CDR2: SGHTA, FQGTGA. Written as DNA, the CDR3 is TGTGCCAGCAGCTCGACAATAGGGACAGGAAACATTCAGTACTTC. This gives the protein CASSSTIGTGNIQYF.

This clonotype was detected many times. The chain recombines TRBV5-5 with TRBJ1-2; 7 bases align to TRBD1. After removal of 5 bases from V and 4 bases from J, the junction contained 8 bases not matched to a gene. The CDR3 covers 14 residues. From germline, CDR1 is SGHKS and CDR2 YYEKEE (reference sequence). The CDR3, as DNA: TGTGCCAGCAGTCTCGCCGGACAGGCCTATGGCTACACCTTC. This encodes CASSLAGQAYGYTF.

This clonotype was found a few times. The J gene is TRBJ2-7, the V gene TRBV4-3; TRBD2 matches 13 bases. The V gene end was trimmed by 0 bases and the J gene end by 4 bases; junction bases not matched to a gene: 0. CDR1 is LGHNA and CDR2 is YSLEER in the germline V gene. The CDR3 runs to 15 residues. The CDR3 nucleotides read TGCGCCAGCAGCCAAGAGGGACTAGCGGGATACGAGCAGTACTTC. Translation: CASSQEGLAGYEQYF.

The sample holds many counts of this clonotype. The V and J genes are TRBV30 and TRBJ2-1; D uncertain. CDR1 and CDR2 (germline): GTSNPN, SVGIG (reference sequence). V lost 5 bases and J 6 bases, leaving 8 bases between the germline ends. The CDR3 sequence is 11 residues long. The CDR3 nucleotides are TGTGCCTGGGGGCGCGGCAATGAGCAGTTCTTC. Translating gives CAWGRGNEQFF.

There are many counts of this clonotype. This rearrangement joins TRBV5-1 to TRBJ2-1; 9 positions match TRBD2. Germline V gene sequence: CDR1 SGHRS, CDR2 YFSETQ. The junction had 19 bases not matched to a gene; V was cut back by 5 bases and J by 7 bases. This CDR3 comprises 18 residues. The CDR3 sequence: CASRFWTSVTREGNEQFF. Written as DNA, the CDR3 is TGCGCCAGCAGGTTTTGGACTAGCGTTACCAGAGAGGGAAATGAGCAGTTCTTC. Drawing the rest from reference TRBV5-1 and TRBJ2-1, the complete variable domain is KAGVTQTPRYLIKTRGQQVTLSCSPISGHRSVSWYQQTPGQGLQFLFEYFSETQRNKGNFPGRFSGRQFSNSRSEMNVSTLELGDSALYLCASRFWTSVTREGNEQFFGPGTRLTVL.

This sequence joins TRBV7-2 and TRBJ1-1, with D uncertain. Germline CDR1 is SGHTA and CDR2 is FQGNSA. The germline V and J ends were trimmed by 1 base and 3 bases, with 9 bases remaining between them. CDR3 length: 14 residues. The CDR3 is CASSLGVFDTEAFF. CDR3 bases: TGTGCCAGCAGCTTAGGGGTTTTCGACACTGAAGCTTTCTTT.

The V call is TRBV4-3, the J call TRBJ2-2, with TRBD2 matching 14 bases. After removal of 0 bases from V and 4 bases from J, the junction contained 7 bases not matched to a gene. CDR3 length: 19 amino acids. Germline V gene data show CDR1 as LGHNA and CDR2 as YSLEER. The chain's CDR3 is CASSQDGTSGRGGTGELFF. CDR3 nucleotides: TGCGCCAGCAGCCAAGATGGGACTAGCGGGAGAGGAGGCACCGGGGAGCTGTTTTTT.

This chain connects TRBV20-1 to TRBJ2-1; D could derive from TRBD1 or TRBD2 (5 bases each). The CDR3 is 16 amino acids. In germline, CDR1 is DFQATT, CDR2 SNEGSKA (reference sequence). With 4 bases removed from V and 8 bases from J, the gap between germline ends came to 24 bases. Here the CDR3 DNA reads TGCAGTGCTATCCCACTGGGGCAGGGACGGATTGATGAGCAGTTCTTC. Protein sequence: CSAIPLGQGRIDEQFF.

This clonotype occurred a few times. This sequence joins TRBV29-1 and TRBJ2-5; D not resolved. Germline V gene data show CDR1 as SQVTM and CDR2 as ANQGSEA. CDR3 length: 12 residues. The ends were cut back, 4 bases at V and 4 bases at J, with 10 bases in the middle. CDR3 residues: CSVVQVAETQYF. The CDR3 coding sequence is TGCAGCGTTGTTCAGGTGGCAGAGACCCAGTACTTC. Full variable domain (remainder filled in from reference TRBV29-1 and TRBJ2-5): SAVISQKPSRDICQRGTSLTIQCQVDSQVTMMFWYRQQPGQSLTLIATANQGSEATYESGFVIDKFPISRPNLTFSTLTVSNMSPEDSSIYLCSVVQVAETQYFGPGTRLLVL.

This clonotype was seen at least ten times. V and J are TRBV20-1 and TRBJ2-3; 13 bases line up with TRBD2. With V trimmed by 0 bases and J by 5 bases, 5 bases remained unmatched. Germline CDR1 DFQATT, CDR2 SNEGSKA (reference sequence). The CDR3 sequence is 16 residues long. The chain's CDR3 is CSARDGTSGIKDTQYF. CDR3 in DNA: TGCAGTGCTAGAGATGGGACTAGCGGGATTAAAGATACGCAGTATTTT.

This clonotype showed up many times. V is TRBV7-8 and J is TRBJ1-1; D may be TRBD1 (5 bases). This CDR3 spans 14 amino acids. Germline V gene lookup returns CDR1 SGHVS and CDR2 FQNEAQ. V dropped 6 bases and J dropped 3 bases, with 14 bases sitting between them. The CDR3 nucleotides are TGTGCCAGCAGTCTAGGGGACGCAGACACTGAAGCTTTCTTT. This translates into CASSLGDADTEAFF.

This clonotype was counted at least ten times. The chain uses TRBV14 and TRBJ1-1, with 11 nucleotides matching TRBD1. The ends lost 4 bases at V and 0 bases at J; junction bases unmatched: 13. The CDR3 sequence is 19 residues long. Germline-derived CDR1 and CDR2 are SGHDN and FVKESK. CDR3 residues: CASSRRDRGLMDMNTEAFF. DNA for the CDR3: TGTGCCAGCAGCCGCCGGGACAGGGGGTTGATGGACATGAACACTGAAGCTTTCTTT.

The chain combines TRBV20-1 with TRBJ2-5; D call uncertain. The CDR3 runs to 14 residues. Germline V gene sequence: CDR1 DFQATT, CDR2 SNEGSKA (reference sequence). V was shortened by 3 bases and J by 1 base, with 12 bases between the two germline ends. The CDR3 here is CSASTRASQETQYF. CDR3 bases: TGCAGTGCTAGTACCCGGGCGTCCCAAGAGACCCAGTACTTC.